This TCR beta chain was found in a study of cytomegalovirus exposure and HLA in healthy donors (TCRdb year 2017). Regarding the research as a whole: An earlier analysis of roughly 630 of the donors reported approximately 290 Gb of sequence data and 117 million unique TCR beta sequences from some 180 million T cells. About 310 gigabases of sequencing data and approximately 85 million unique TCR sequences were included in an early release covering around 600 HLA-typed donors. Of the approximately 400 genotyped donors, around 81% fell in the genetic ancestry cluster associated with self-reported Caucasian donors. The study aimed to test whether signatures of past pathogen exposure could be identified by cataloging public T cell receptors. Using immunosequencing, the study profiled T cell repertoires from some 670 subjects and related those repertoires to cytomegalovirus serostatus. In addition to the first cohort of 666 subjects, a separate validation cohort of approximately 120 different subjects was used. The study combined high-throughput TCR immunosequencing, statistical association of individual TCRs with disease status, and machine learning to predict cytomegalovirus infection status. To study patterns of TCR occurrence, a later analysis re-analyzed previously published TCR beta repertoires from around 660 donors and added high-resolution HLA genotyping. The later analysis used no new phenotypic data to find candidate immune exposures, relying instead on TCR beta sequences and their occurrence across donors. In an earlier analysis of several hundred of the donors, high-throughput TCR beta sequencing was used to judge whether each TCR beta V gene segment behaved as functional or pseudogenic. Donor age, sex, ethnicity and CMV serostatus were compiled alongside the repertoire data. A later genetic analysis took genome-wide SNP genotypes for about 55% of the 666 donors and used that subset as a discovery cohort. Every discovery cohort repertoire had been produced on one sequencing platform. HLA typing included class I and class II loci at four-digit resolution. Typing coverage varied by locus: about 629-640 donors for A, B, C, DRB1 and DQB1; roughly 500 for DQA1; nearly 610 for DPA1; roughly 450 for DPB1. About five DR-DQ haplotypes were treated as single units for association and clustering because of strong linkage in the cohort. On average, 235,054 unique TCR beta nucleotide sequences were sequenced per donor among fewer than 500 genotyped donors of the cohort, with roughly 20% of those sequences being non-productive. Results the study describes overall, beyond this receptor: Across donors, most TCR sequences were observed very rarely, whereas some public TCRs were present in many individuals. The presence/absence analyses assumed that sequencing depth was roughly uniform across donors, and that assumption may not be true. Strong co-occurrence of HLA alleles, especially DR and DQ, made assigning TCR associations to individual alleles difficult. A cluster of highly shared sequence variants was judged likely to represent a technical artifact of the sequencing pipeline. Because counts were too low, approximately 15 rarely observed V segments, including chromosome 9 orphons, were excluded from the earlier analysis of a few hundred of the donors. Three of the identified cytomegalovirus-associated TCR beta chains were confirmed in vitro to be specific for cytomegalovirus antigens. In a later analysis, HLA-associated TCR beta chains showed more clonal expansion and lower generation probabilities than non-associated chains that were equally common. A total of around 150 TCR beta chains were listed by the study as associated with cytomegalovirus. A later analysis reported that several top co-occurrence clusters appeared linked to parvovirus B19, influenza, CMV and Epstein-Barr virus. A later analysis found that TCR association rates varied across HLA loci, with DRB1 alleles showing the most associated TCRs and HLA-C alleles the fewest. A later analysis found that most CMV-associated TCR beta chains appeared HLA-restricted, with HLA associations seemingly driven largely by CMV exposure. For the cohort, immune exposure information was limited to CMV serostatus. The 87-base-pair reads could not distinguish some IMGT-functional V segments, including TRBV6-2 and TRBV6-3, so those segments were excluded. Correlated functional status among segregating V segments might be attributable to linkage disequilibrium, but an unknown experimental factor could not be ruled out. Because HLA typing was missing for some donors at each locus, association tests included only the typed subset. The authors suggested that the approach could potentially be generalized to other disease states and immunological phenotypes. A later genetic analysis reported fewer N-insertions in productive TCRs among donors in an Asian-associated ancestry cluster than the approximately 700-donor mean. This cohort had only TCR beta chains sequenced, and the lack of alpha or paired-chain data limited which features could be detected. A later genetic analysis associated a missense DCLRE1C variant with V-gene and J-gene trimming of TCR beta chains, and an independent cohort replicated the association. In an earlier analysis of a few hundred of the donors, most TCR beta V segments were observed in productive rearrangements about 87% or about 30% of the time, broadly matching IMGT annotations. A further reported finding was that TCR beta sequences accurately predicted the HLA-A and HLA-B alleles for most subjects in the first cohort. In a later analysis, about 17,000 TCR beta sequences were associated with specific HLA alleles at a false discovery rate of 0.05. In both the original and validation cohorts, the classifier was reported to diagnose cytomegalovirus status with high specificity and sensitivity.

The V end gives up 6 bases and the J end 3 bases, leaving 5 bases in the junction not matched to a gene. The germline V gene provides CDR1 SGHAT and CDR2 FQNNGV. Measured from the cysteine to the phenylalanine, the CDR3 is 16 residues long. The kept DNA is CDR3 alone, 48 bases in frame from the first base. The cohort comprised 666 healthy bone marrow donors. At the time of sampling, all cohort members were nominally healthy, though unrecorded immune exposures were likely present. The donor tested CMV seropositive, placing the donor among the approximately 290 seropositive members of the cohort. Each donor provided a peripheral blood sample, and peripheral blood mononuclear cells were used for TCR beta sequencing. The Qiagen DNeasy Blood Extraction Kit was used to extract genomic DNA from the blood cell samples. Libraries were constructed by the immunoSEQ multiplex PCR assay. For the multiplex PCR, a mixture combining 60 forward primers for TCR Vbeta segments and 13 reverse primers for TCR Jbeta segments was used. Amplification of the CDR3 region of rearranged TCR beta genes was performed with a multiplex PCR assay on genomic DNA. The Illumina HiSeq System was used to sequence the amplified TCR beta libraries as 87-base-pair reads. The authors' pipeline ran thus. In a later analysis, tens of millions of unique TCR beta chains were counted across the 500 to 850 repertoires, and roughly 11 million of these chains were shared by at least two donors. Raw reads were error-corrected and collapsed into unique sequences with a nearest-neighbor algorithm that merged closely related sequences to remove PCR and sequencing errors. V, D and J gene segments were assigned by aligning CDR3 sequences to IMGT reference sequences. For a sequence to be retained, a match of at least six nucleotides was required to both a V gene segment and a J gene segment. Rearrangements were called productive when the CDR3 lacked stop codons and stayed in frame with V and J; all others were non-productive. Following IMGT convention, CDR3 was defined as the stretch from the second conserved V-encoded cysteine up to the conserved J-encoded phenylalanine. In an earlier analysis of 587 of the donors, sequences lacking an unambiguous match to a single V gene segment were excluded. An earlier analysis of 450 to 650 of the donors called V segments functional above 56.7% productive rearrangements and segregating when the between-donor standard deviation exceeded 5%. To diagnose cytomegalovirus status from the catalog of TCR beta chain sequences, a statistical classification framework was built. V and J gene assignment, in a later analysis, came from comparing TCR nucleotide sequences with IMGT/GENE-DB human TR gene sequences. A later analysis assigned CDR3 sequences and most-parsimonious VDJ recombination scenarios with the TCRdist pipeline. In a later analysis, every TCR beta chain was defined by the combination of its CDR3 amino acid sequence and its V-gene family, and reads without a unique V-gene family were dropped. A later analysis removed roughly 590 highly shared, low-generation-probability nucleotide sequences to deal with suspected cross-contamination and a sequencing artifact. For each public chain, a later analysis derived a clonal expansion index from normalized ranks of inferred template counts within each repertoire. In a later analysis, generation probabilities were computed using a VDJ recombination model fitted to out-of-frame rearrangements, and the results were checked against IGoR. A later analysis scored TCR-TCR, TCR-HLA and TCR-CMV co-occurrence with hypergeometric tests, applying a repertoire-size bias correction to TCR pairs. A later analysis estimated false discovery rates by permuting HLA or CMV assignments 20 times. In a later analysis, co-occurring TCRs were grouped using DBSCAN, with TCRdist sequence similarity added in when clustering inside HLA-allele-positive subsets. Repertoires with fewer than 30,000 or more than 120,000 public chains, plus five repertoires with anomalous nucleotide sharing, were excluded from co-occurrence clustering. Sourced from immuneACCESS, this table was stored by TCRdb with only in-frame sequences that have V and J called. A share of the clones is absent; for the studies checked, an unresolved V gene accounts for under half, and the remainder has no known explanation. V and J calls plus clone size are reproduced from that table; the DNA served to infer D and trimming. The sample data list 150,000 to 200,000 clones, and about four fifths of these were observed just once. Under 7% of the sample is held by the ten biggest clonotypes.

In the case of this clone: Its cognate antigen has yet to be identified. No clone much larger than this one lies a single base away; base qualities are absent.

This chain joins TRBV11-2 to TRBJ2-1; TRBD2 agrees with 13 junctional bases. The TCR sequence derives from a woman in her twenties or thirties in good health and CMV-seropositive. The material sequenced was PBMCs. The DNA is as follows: TGTGCCAGCAGGAGACTAGCGGGGGGTCGCTACAATGAGCAGTTCTTC. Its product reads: CASRRLAGGRYNEQFF. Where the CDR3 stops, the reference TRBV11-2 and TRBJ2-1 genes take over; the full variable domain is EAGVAQSPRYKIIEKRQSVAFWCNPISGHATLYWYQQILGQGPKLLIQFQNNGVVDDSQLPKDRFSAERLKGVDSTLKIQPAKLEDSAVYLCASRRLAGGRYNEQFFGPGTRLTVL.